Following are 17 T cell receptor beta chains from one sample sequenced in a study of human T cells and chemical hapten exposure. TCRdb reprocessed the RACE reads via MiXCR and lists one record per CDR3 protein. The repertoire includes roughly 380,000 distinct CDR3 sequences, about 4.4% of them detected once, and approximately 2.3% sits in the top ten. Time point noted: patch test 1, 2 weeks after DPC sensitization. Sample treatment: therapeutic diphenylcyclopropenone sensitization with weekly scalp DPC. This specimen consisted of whole blood, obtained in connection with sensitization to the hapten diphenylcyclopropenone (DPC). These receptors came from a woman in her fifties or sixties with alopecia areata. Some clones in this sample may be carry-over from other donors' samples.

This rearrangement joins TRBV5-6 to TRBJ2-3; 8 bases fit TRBD1. The CDR3 extends over 15 amino acids. Germline lookup yields CDR1 SGHDT and CDR2 YYEEEE. Losses at the gene ends were 5 bases for V and 6 bases for J; bases not matched to a gene: 11. CDR3 region: CASSTPQGAVDTQYF. The CDR3 nucleotides read TGTGCCAGCAGTACGCCCCAGGGGGCAGTGGATACGCAGTATTTT.

The rearrangement links TRBV25-1 to TRBJ2-3, with D possibly being TRBD2 (6 bases). The V end was cut by 1 base, the J end by 0 bases, with 11 bases between. CDR1 and CDR2 from the germline V gene are MGHDK and SYGVNS. The CDR3 covers 16 residues. The CDR3 spells CASSESGVLSTDTQYF. The CDR3 DNA follows: TGTGCCAGCAGTGAATCGGGGGTTCTTAGCACAGATACGCAGTATTTT. The full variable domain, its missing parts supplied by reference TRBV25-1 and TRBJ2-3, is EADIYQTPRYLVIGTGKKITLECSQTMGHDKMYWYQQDPGMELHLIHYSYGVNSTEKGDLSSESTVSRIRTEHFPLTLESARPSHTSQYLCASSESGVLSTDTQYFGPGTRLTVL.

This clonotype was picked up many times. The chain uses TRBV20-1 and TRBJ2-3; 9 nucleotides agree with TRBD2. J lost 2 bases, V lost 3 bases, and 9 bases had no gene match. CDR3 size: 16 residues. Germline values: CDR1 DFQATT, CDR2 SNEGSKA (reference sequence). CDR3 sequence: CSARGWRGGDTDTQYF. DNA for the CDR3: TGCAGTGCTAGGGGCTGGCGGGGGGGCGACACAGATACGCAGTATTTT.

This clonotype has ten or more counts. The CDR3 region has the DNA TGCAGCGGGTCTTTAGGGACAGGGGGCCTTTATGGCTACACCTTC. Translation gives CSGSLGTGGLYGYTF. The gene calls are TRBV29-1 and TRBJ1-2, with 12 bases that match TRBD1. Germline CDR1 reads SQVTM; CDR2 reads ANQGSEA. The CDR3 runs to 15 residues. The junction had 11 bases not matched to a gene; V was cut back by 7 bases and J by 5 bases.

This clonotype showed up just a few times. The chain employs TRBV18 and TRBJ2-3; D gene uncertain. Trimming removed 4 bases from V and 2 bases from J, with 10 bases in between. Germline lookup yields CDR1 KGHSH and CDR2 LQKENI. The CDR3 spans 14 residues. DNA for the CDR3: TGTGCCAGCTCACGGGCGACTCCCACAGATACGCAGTATTTT. Its protein is CASSRATPTDTQYF.

In this sample, this clonotype turned up a few times. J is TRBJ2-3 and V is TRBV11-2; possibly TRBD2 for D (5 bases). The ends were cut back, 6 bases at V and 2 bases at J, with 15 bases in the middle. This CDR3 region has 15 residues. Germline assignment: CDR1 SGHAT and CDR2 FQNNGV. The CDR3: CASRAGKKDTDTQYF. The CDR3 nucleotides read TGTGCCAGCAGGGCCGGGAAGAAAGACACAGATACGCAGTATTTT.

This clonotype was detected ten times or more. The CDR3 nucleotides read TGCAGTGCTAGCCGCGGGCTAGCAGGCACAGATACGCAGTATTTT. This encodes CSASRGLAGTDTQYF. The V gene is TRBV20-1, the J gene TRBJ2-3, with D maybe TRBD2 (5 bases). The ends were cut back, 3 bases at V and 1 base at J, with 14 bases in the middle. Germline V gene data show CDR1 as DFQATT and CDR2 as SNEGSKA (reference sequence). CDR3 size: 15 residues.

The gene calls are TRBV9 and TRBJ2-4; D might be TRBD1 (6 bases). The germline V gene encodes CDR1 SGDLS and CDR2 YYNGEE. Trimming took off 2 bases at V and 0 bases at J, with 9 bases between the two ends. There are 15 residues in the CDR3. In nucleotides, the CDR3 is TGTGCCAGCAGCGTGTCAGGGGTAGCCAAAAACATTCAGTACTTC. Its translation is CASSVSGVAKNIQYF.

The sample holds many counts of this clonotype. The V call is TRBV20-1, the J call TRBJ2-2, with D unclear. Germline CDR1 and CDR2: DFQATT and SNEGSKA (reference sequence). V dropped 0 bases and J dropped 7 bases, with 9 bases sitting between them. The length of the CDR3 is 13 residues. The CDR3 region is CSARDRTDGELFF. CDR3 sequence (DNA): TGCAGTGCTAGAGATCGTACTGACGGGGAGCTGTTTTTT.

This clonotype was recorded at least ten times. The chain employs TRBV28 and TRBJ2-7; D unclear. The CDR3 totals 14 residues. Deletions cut 3 bases from V and 3 bases from J, with 12 bases between. Germline V gene lookup returns CDR1 MDHEN and CDR2 SYDVKM. CDR3 in amino acids: CASSLQESSYEQYF. In DNA, the CDR3 is TGTGCCAGCAGTTTGCAGGAAAGCAGCTACGAGCAGTACTTC.

Ten or more counts support this clonotype. The V call is TRBV2, the J call TRBJ1-1; maybe TRBD1 (5 bases). The CDR3 runs 14 residues. Trimming removed 3 bases at V and 4 bases at J, with 12 bases between. The germline V gene encodes CDR1 SNHLY and CDR2 FYNNEI. The CDR3 protein is CASSEQGRGTEAFF. Written as DNA, the CDR3 is TGTGCCAGCAGTGAGCAGGGTAGGGGCACTGAAGCTTTCTTT.

This clonotype appeared a few times. This rearrangement joins TRBV7-8 to TRBJ1-3; D not certain. Germline V gene data show CDR1 as SGHVS and CDR2 as FQNEAQ. The CDR3 has 14 residues. V was pared by 1 base and J by 6 bases, with 10 bases between. CDR3 residues: CASSLGRQSNTIYF. Written as DNA, the CDR3 is TGTGCCAGCAGCTTAGGGCGTCAGTCAAACACCATATATTTT.

At least ten counts were recorded for this clonotype. The rearrangement links TRBV5-5 to TRBJ1-6, with no clear D. There are 12 residues in the CDR3. Trimming left V 0 bases short and J 12 bases short, with 7 bases between. Germline V CDR1 and CDR2: SGHKS, YYEKEE (reference sequence). In DNA form, the CDR3 reads TGTGCCAGCAGCTTGGTCCGGGGACCCCTCCACTTT. It translates to CASSLVRGPLHF.

V and J are TRBV7-9 and TRBJ2-3, with 9 nucleotides matching TRBD1. Germline-derived CDR1 and CDR2 are SEHNR and FQNEAQ (reference sequence). Trimming at V came to 4 bases and at J to 3 bases, leaving 14 bases not matched to a gene. The CDR3 length is 18 residues. The CDR3 DNA reads as TGTGCCAGCAGCTCCACATTGGGACAGGGCCGACCTACAGATACGCAGTATTTT. Encoded protein: CASSSTLGQGRPTDTQYF.

About this clonotype: This sequence may be a read error, since a much larger clone differs from it by one base. V usage is TRBV7-9 and J usage is TRBJ1-5; TRBD1 is a possible D gene (6 bases). Germline V gene sequence: CDR1 SEHNR, CDR2 FQNEAQ (reference sequence). There are 17 residues in the CDR3. Deletions cut 5 bases from V and 1 base from J, with 18 bases between. The CDR3: CASSHWSGDGSNQPQHF. CDR3 DNA sequence: TGTGCCAGCAGCCATTGGTCAGGGGACGGAAGCAATCAGCCCCAGCATTTT.

This clonotype was observed at least ten times. This chain connects TRBV11-2 to TRBJ2-6; D might be TRBD1 (5 bases). Germline V lookup: CDR1 SGHAT, CDR2 FQNNGV. The CDR3 is 17 residues long. With 2 bases removed from V and 2 bases from J, the gap between germline ends came to 13 bases. CDR3 sequence: CASSLRALRAGANVLTF. The CDR3 nucleotides read TGTGCCAGCAGCTTAAGAGCCCTCAGGGCTGGGGCCAACGTCCTGACTTTC.

This clonotype was detected ten times or more. The V and J genes are TRBV6-5 and TRBJ2-7, with D perhaps matching TRBD1 or TRBD2 (5 bases each). V lost 0 bases and J 8 bases, leaving 14 bases between the germline ends. CDR3 length: 14 amino acids. Germline CDR1 is MNHEY and CDR2 is SVGAGI. CDR3 sequence (DNA): TGTGCCAGCAGTTACTCACAGGTTCCCGGGAAGCAGTACTTC. This sequence encodes CASSYSQVPGKQYF.